These 23 T cell receptor beta chains were sequenced from one sample in a study of cytomegalovirus exposure and HLA in healthy donors. The PCR had 60 Vbeta and 13 Jbeta primers. Sequencing used immunoSEQ multiplex PCR; TCRdb keeps in-frame clones, though not all of them. This sample carries about 120,000 clones, roughly 70% of them seen once, and the ten largest clones take approximately 3%. Sequences were obtained from PBMCs. The receptors stem from a woman in her thirties or forties in good health and CMV-seropositive.

The CDR3 bases are TGTGCCAGCGACAGGGTAGGAGGGTCCTACGAGCAGTACTTC. Its protein product is CASDRVGGSYEQYF. This chain links TRBV2 with TRBJ2-7; a weak D match, TRBD1 (7 bases). The V end lost 8 bases, the J end lost 1 base, and 15 bases lay between the germline ends. The CDR3 covers 14 residues. The germline gives CDR1 SNHLY, CDR2 FYNNEI.

J is TRBJ2-7 and V is TRBV6-1; 10 positions match TRBD1. CDR3 length equals 15 residues. CDR1 is MNHNS, CDR2 SASEGT, per germline. J lost 7 bases, V lost 1 base, and 7 bases had no gene match. CDR3 residues: CASSEGQGAAWEQYF. CDR3 coding DNA: TGTGCCAGCAGTGAAGGACAGGGGGCGGCTTGGGAGCAGTACTTC.

This clone was found once. This chain uses TRBV7-2 with TRBJ1-6; D perhaps matches TRBD1 (6 bases). V shed 6 bases and J shed 11 bases, with 17 bases lying between them. Germline assignment: CDR1 SGHTA and CDR2 FQGNSA. The CDR3 loop spans 14 amino acids. DNA of the CDR3: TGTGCCAGCAGTACAGGGCAGGGACGGGCACCCCTCCACTTT. This encodes CASSTGQGRAPLHF.

This clone was recorded a few times. The rearrangement links TRBV4-3 to TRBJ2-7, with D unclear. V was trimmed by 2 bases and J by 3 bases, leaving 20 bases between them. There are 17 residues in the CDR3. Germline CDR1 is LGHNA and CDR2 is YSLEER. CDR3: CASSQQLPKDGFYEQYF. In nucleotides, the CDR3 is TGCGCCAGCAGCCAACAACTCCCCAAAGACGGGTTCTACGAGCAGTACTTC.

The J gene is TRBJ1-5, the V gene TRBV9; 9 bases map to TRBD1. This CDR3 contains 15 residues. Germline V lookup: CDR1 SGDLS, CDR2 YYNGEE. V dropped 3 bases and J dropped 7; count of bases not matched to a gene: 8. CDR3: CASSGGTGSRQPQHF. CDR3 in DNA: TGTGCCAGCAGCGGGGGGACAGGGAGTCGGCAGCCCCAGCATTTT.

This clone was recorded a few times. The V call is TRBV4-3, the J call TRBJ1-2; 7 nucleotides align to TRBD1. The CDR3 contains 15 residues. CDR1 and CDR2 (germline): LGHNA, YSLEER. The ends lost 3 bases at V and 4 bases at J; junction bases unmatched: 8. Here the CDR3 reads CASSQDRTLGYGYTF. The CDR3 nucleotides are TGCGCCAGCAGCCAGGACAGGACCCTAGGCTATGGCTACACCTTC.

This clone was counted a single time. The chain employs TRBV30 and TRBJ1-1, with D unclear. The germline gives CDR1 GTSNPN, CDR2 SVGIG (reference sequence). The germline V and J ends were trimmed by 1 base and 0 bases, with 6 bases remaining between them. The CDR3 spans 13 residues. CDR3 residues: CAWSAGLNTEAFF. The CDR3 coding sequence is TGTGCCTGGAGTGCCGGTTTGAACACTGAAGCTTTCTTT.

The rearrangement joins TRBV19 to TRBJ2-3, with D possibly being TRBD2 (6 bases). The V end lost 7 bases, the J end lost 3 bases, and 14 bases lay between the germline ends. The CDR3 has 14 residues. Germline CDR1 and CDR2: LNHDA and SQIVND (reference sequence). The CDR3 reads CASKREMGTDTQYF. The CDR3 DNA is TGTGCCAGTAAACGGGAGATGGGTACAGATACGCAGTATTTT.

The chain employs TRBV5-8 and TRBJ2-1; TRBD1 agrees at 7 bases. This CDR3 region has 12 residues. Germline-derived CDR1 and CDR2 are SGHTS and YDEGEE. With 5 bases clipped from V and 12 bases from J, the junction kept 8 bases outside the gene matches. In DNA, the CDR3 is TGTGCCAGCAGTTTATACAGGGGTGTGCAGTTCTTC. It yields the protein CASSLYRGVQFF. Combining the CDR3 with reference TRBV5-8 and TRBJ2-1 gives the whole variable domain EAGVTQSPTHLIKTRGQQATLRCSPISGHTSVYWYQQALGLGLQFLLWYDEGEERNRGNFPPRFSGRQFPNYSSELNVNALELEDSALYLCASSLYRGVQFFGPGTRLTVL.

The V call is TRBV30, the J call TRBJ1-4; no firm D call. The CDR3 consists of 12 residues. V was cut by 3 bases and J by 5 bases, with 7 bases left in between. Germline V gives CDR1 GTSNPN, CDR2 SVGIG (reference sequence). This CDR3 reads CAWRGSNEKLFF. The CDR3 nucleotides read TGTGCCTGGAGGGGGAGCAATGAAAAACTGTTTTTT.

The chain combines TRBV5-4 with TRBJ1-1; TRBD1 agrees at 8 bases. CDR1 and CDR2 from the germline V gene are SGHNT and YYREEE (reference sequence). The CDR3 loop spans 16 amino acids. V was clipped by 4 bases and J by 1 base; unmatched bases: 9. This CDR3 is CASSGGTGNPNTEAFF. CDR3 nucleotide sequence: TGTGCCAGCAGCGGCGGGACAGGAAATCCGAACACTGAAGCTTTCTTT.

The CDR3 DNA reads TGCAGCGTTGTTCTGAGCGGGAGCTACGAGCAGTACTTC. Amino acids: CSVVLSGSYEQYF. The chain employs TRBV29-1 and TRBJ2-7, with TRBD2 matching 8 bases. The CDR3 has 13 amino acids. V was pared by 4 bases and J by 3 bases, with 5 bases of the junction left unmatched. Germline CDR1 and CDR2: SQVTM and ANQGSEA.

V usage is TRBV5-4 and J usage is TRBJ1-6; the D gene is possibly TRBD1 (6 bases). Trimming pared 5 bases from V and 7 bases from J, leaving 16 bases between. The length of the CDR3 is 15 residues. CDR1 is SGHNT, CDR2 YYREEE, per germline (reference sequence). The CDR3 nucleotides read TGTGCCAGCAGACCCCGCGACAGGACAAATTCACCCCTCCACTTT. Translation gives CASRPRDRTNSPLHF.

The chain has TRBV7-2 and TRBJ2-7; D uncertain. The CDR3 extends over 12 amino acids. Trimming stripped 5 bases from V and 4 bases from J, with 9 bases between. The germline V gene encodes CDR1 SGHTA and CDR2 FQGNSA. The CDR3 reads CASSPGTYEQYF. Written as DNA, the CDR3 is TGTGCCAGCAGCCCAGGCACTTACGAGCAGTACTTC.

The chain joins TRBV19 to TRBJ2-7, with D perhaps TRBD1 (7 bases). The CDR3 totals 13 residues. Trimming cost V 5 bases and J 1 base, with 9 bases left between them. Germline lookup yields CDR1 LNHDA and CDR2 SQIVND (reference sequence). CDR3 sequence: CASSAGQSYEQYF. CDR3 bases: TGTGCCAGTAGTGCGGGACAGTCCTACGAGCAGTACTTC.

The chain uses TRBV10-2 and TRBJ2-7, with D maybe TRBD1 (6 bases). V shed 3 bases and J shed 1 base, with 10 bases lying between them. This CDR3 comprises 14 residues. Germline V gene data show CDR1 as WSHSY and CDR2 as SAAADI. The CDR3 sequence: CASSDPGASYEQYF. CDR3 in DNA: TGCGCCAGCAGTGATCCAGGGGCTTCCTACGAGCAGTACTTC.

This clone is a singleton in its sample. The chain is built from TRBV4-2 and TRBJ2-7; D may be TRBD2 (5 bases). This CDR3 is built from 12 residues. Germline-derived CDR1 and CDR2 are LGHNA and YNFKEQ. V was trimmed by 0 bases and J by 7 bases, leaving 7 bases between them. The CDR3 region has the DNA TGTGCCAGCAGCCAAGATAGGAGGGAGCAGTACTTC. The encoded protein is CASSQDRREQYF.

The count of this clone is one. This rearrangement joins TRBV6-6 to TRBJ2-7; 9 nucleotides agree with TRBD2. V shed 6 bases, J shed 3 bases, and the junction held 6 bases outside the gene matches. The CDR3 runs 14 residues. From germline, CDR1 is MNHNY and CDR2 SVGAGI (reference sequence). This CDR3 reads CASSLAGANYEQYF. In nucleotides, the CDR3 is TGTGCCAGCAGCTTAGCGGGGGCCAACTACGAGCAGTACTTC.

This rearrangement joins TRBV5-1 to TRBJ2-7, with a tentative D call TRBD1 (7 bases). Per the germline V gene, CDR1 is SGHRS and CDR2 is YFSETQ. CDR3 size: 15 residues. V lost 3 bases and J 2 bases, leaving 15 bases between the germline ends. CDR3 region: CASSSSQGGPYEQYF. Written as DNA, the CDR3 is TGCGCCAGCAGCTCTAGCCAGGGGGGACCCTACGAGCAGTACTTC.

V and J are TRBV7-2 and TRBJ2-7, with 7 bases lining up with TRBD2. The germline V gene encodes CDR1 SGHTA and CDR2 FQGNSA. The CDR3 totals 17 residues. V was clipped by 0 bases and J by 0 bases; unmatched bases: 8. CDR3 protein: CASSLASSGESSYEQYF. The CDR3 DNA follows: TGTGCCAGCAGCTTAGCGTCTAGCGGTGAGAGCTCCTACGAGCAGTACTTC.

J is TRBJ1-1 and V is TRBV10-3; D is unresolved. The CDR3 runs 14 residues. The germline CDR1 and CDR2 sequences are ENHRY and SYGVKD. V lost 3 bases and J lost 4, with 12 bases in between. The CDR3 DNA follows: TGTGCCATCAGTGACCCCGGGTCCTCCACTGAAGCTTTCTTT. This translates into CAISDPGSSTEAFF.

The chain carries TRBV11-2 and TRBJ1-2, with D possibly TRBD1 on 6 matching bases. V lost 3 bases and J lost 8, with 10 bases in between. Per the germline V gene, CDR1 is SGHAT and CDR2 is FQNNGV. The CDR3 length is 12 residues. CDR3: CASSFQGSGYTF. The CDR3 coding sequence is TGTGCCAGCAGCTTTCAGGGGAGCGGCTACACCTTC. The full variable domain, its missing parts supplied by reference TRBV11-2 and TRBJ1-2, is EAGVAQSPRYKIIEKRQSVAFWCNPISGHATLYWYQQILGQGPKLLIQFQNNGVVDDSQLPKDRFSAERLKGVDSTLKIQPAKLEDSAVYLCASSFQGSGYTFGSGTRLTVV.

V usage is TRBV7-6 and J usage is TRBJ1-1; 9 bases are shared with TRBD1. Germline V gene data show CDR1 as SGHVS and CDR2 as FNYEAQ. The length of the CDR3 is 16 residues. Unmatched junction bases numbered 10, after V lost 5 bases and J lost 3 bases. The CDR3 region is CASSVGQGREYTEAFF. CDR3 sequence (DNA): TGTGCCAGCAGCGTAGGACAGGGGAGGGAGTACACTGAAGCTTTCTTT.